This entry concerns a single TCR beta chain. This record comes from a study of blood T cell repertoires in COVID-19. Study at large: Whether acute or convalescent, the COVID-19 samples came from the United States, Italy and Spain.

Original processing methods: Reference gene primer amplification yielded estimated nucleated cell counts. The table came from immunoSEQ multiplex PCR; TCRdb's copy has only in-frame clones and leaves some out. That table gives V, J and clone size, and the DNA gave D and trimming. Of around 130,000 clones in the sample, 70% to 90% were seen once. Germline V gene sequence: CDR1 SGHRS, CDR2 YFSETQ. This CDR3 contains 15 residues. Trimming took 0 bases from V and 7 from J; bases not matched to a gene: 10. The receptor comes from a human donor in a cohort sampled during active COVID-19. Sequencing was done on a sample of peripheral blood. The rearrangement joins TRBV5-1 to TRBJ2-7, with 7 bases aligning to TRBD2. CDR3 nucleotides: TGCGCCAGCAGCTTGGCGGGAGGACCCTACGGGGAGCAGTACTTC. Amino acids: CASSLAGGPYGEQYF.